This TCR beta chain was observed in a study of blood T cell repertoires in COVID-19. The protocol was immunoSEQ multiplex PCR, while the TCRdb copy is restricted to in-frame clones and leaves out a portion. The sample records roughly 200,000 clones, about 76% being singletons. This CDR3 contains 14 residues. CDR1 and CDR2 from the germline V gene are MNHEY and SVGAGI. V trimming: 4 bases; J trimming: 1 base; junction bases outside the gene matches: 0. The clonotype was recovered from a woman aged 40 to 50 with COVID-19, enrolled during active disease. The chain uses TRBV6-5 and TRBJ2-2; TRBD1 matches at 7 bases. Sequenced sample: peripheral blood. The CDR3 sequence is CASSWTGNTGELFF. The CDR3 bases are TGTGCCAGCAGTTGGACAGGGAACACCGGGGAGCTGTTTTTT.